The 5 T cell receptor beta chains given below trace back to one sample, sequenced in a study of blood T cell repertoires in COVID-19. Clones were sequenced by immunoSEQ multiplex PCR, and TCRdb holds only the in-frame ones, with some missing. There are approximately 50,000 clones in the sample; 65% to 80% occur only once, and roughly 27% lies in the top ten. Sequencing was done on a sample of peripheral blood. Source of these receptors: a man between 65 and 85 years old with acute or convalescent COVID-19.

The chain couples TRBV27 to TRBJ2-7; D might be TRBD2 (6 bases). Germline-derived CDR1 and CDR2 are MNHEY and SMNVEV (reference sequence). The CDR3 loop spans 13 amino acids. V dropped 3 bases and J dropped 5 bases, with 11 bases sitting between them. The DNA for the CDR3 is TGTGCCAGCAGTTTGCCCGGCGGGAACGAGCAGTACTTC. Protein product: CASSLPGGNEQYF.

About this clone: It is likely a read error: a sequence one base away is far more abundant. Other nucleotide sequences in the sample specify the same CDR3. The J gene is TRBJ2-5, the V gene TRBV28; D remains unclear. CDR3 length equals 17 residues. Germline lookup yields CDR1 MDHEN and CDR2 SYDVKM. With 10 bases removed from V and 5 bases from J, the gap between germline ends came to 29 bases. The CDR3 nucleotides read TGTGCCATGGGTAAGCTGGGCCCGATGGCCCGACGGGAGACCCAGTACTTC. Protein sequence: CAMGKLGPMARRETQYF.

The table lists this clone with a few counts. The junction and the germline gene differ at one end; a read error may be behind it. The J gene is TRBJ2-7, the V gene TRBV7-3; 13 positions agree with TRBD2. This CDR3 region has 15 residues. In germline, CDR1 is SGHTA, CDR2 FQGTGA. The CDR3 loop reads CASSVTSGGAEEQYF. The CDR3, as DNA: TGTGCCAGCAGCGTAACTAGCGGGGGGGCCGAAGAGCAGTACTTC.

The chain links TRBV4-2 to TRBJ2-7, with 11 bases lining up with TRBD2. The CDR3 contains 17 residues. With V trimmed by 0 bases and J by 2 bases, 6 bases remained unmatched. CDR1 and CDR2 from the germline V gene are LGHNA and YNFKEQ. The CDR3 bases are TGTGCCAGCAGCCAAGAGGGGACTAGCGGACCCCCCTACGAGCAGTACTTC. Its protein is CASSQEGTSGPPYEQYF.

The DNA for the CDR3 is TGCGCCAGCAGCCAACCGGGACAGGGAGGGAATGAGCAGTTCTTC. Amino acid sequence: CASSQPGQGGNEQFF. The chain employs TRBV5-1 and TRBJ2-1; 9 bases line up with TRBD1. Looked up from germline, CDR1 is SGHRS and CDR2 is YFSETQ. With V trimmed by 4 bases and J by 7 bases, 9 bases remained unmatched. The CDR3 length is 15 residues.